A single sample is the source of the 20 T cell receptor beta chains below, sequenced in a study of OX40 agonist ivuxolimab in advanced cancers. Data came from immunoSEQ multiplex PCR; TCRdb stores just in-frame clones and leaves some out. Of about 69,000 clones in the sample, about three quarters are singletons; the top ten hold around 2%. Sequenced material: CD4+ or CD8+ T cells sorted from blood, taken in a trial of the OX40 agonist ivuxolimab. These receptors all stem from an adult with an advanced solid tumor such as melanoma, head and neck, liver or kidney cancer.

The rearrangement joins TRBV7-2 to TRBJ1-6, with a tentative D call TRBD1 (5 bases). This CDR3 contains 13 residues. V lost 1 base to trimming and J lost 10 bases, with 8 bases between them. In germline, CDR1 is SGHTA, CDR2 FQGNSA. In nucleotides, the CDR3 is TGTGCCAGCAGCTTAGGAAGGGGCTCACCCCTCCACTTT. It codes for CASSLGRGSPLHF.

This chain uses TRBV27 with TRBJ2-7; 7 bases are a match to TRBD2. V lost 3 bases and J lost 4; bases outside the gene matches: 9. This CDR3 contains 15 residues. Germline V lookup: CDR1 MNHEY, CDR2 SMNVEV (reference sequence). CDR3 DNA sequence: TGTGCCAGCAGTTTCCCGGGGGAGGGGAGGTACGAGCAGTACTTC. Translation: CASSFPGEGRYEQYF.

In DNA form, the CDR3 reads TGTGCCAGCAGCTCGAACAGGGGAATGAACACTGAAGCTTTCTTT. Amino acids: CASSSNRGMNTEAFF. The chain links TRBV11-2 to TRBJ1-1; 7 nucleotides agree with TRBD1. The V segment lost 4 bases and the J segment 0 bases; nucleotides outside the gene matches: 5. The CDR3 extends over 15 amino acids. Germline V lookup: CDR1 SGHAT, CDR2 FQNNGV.

The gene calls are TRBV6-1 and TRBJ1-2, with a weak D call TRBD1 (5 bases). V lost 3 bases, J lost 3 bases, and 14 bases lay in between. The V gene's germline CDR1 is MNHNS and CDR2 SASEGT. The CDR3 sequence is 15 residues long. The CDR3 loop is CASSDVSPRDYGYTF. CDR3 nucleotide sequence: TGTGCCAGCAGTGATGTCTCCCCCAGGGACTATGGCTACACCTTC.

This clone was seen a handful of times. The V call is TRBV18, the J call TRBJ2-1; the match to TRBD2 covers 10 bases. J was trimmed by 4 bases and V by 6 bases; bases with no gene match: 9. The V gene's germline CDR1 is KGHSH and CDR2 LQKENI. The CDR3 spans 16 residues. The CDR3 here is CASSRRTSGDYNEQFF. The CDR3 DNA reads as TGTGCCAGCTCCCGCCGGACTAGCGGTGATTACAATGAGCAGTTCTTC.

This chain connects TRBV7-9 to TRBJ1-4; 9 bases agree with TRBD1. V was pared by 3 bases and J by 7 bases, with 3 bases of the junction left unmatched. Germline V gene lookup returns CDR1 SEHNR and CDR2 FQNEAQ (reference sequence). The length of the CDR3 is 14 residues. The CDR3 region has the DNA TGTGCCAGCAGCTTGGACAGGGGTAGTGAAAAACTGTTTTTT. Translation: CASSLDRGSEKLFF.

The table lists this clone with a count of one. V gene TRBV6-5 combines with J gene TRBJ1-2, with 9 bases fitting TRBD1. Unmatched junction bases numbered 9, after V lost 0 bases and J lost 7 bases. CDR1 and CDR2 (germline): MNHEY, SVGAGI. There are 16 residues in the CDR3. The CDR3 spells CASSYSKPGQGGGYTF. CDR3 coding DNA: TGTGCCAGCAGTTACTCGAAGCCGGGACAGGGTGGTGGCTACACCTTC.

The chain joins TRBV19 to TRBJ2-6; TRBD1 aligns across 9 bases. Unmatched junction bases numbered 11, after V lost 5 bases and J lost 0 bases. The CDR3 has 19 amino acids. In germline, CDR1 is LNHDA, CDR2 SQIVND (reference sequence). The CDR3 sequence is CASSPDGQGWSSGANVLTF. DNA for the CDR3: TGTGCCAGTAGTCCAGACGGACAGGGGTGGAGCTCTGGGGCCAACGTCCTGACTTTC.

CDR3 sequence reads: CASSVRAAGSPLHF. The CDR3 DNA sequence: TGTGCCAGCAGTGTTAGGGCAGCTGGCTCACCCCTCCACTTT. This chain connects TRBV2 to TRBJ1-6; D is undetermined. Per the germline V gene, CDR1 is SNHLY and CDR2 is FYNNEI. V lost 4 bases and J lost 10, with 14 bases in between. The length of the CDR3 is 14 residues.

The rearrangement links TRBV10-2 to TRBJ2-3, with D perhaps TRBD2 (6 bases). The CDR3 covers 14 residues. V was shortened by 11 bases and J by 2 bases, with 17 bases between the two germline ends. Germline lookup yields CDR1 WSHSY and CDR2 SAAADI. The CDR3 DNA is TGCGCCGCGCAGGGTAGCGGATCCACAGATACGCAGTATTTT. As protein: CAAQGSGSTDTQYF.

The J gene is TRBJ1-3, the V gene TRBV9, with D perhaps matching TRBD1 (6 bases). Per the germline V gene, CDR1 is SGDLS and CDR2 is YYNGEE. The CDR3 runs to 14 residues. V was pared by 8 bases and J by 0 bases, with 12 bases between. CDR3 sequence: CASNREVSGNTIYF. The CDR3 region has the DNA TGTGCCAGTAACAGGGAGGTCTCTGGAAACACCATATATTTT.

This clone was recorded only once. V and J are TRBV18 and TRBJ2-7; 8 positions agree with TRBD2. CDR1 KGHSH and CDR2 LQKENI come from the germline V gene. The CDR3 is made up of 14 amino acids. The junction had 7 bases not matched to a gene; V was cut back by 6 bases and J by 3 bases. The CDR3 protein is CASSREGAGYEQYF. The CDR3 DNA is TGTGCCAGCTCCCGGGAGGGAGCGGGCTACGAGCAGTACTTC.

CDR3: CSANEQFF. CDR3 bases: TGCAGCGCGAATGAGCAGTTCTTC. This rearrangement joins TRBV29-1 to TRBJ2-1; unclear D gene. The CDR3 contains 8 residues. Trimming stripped 7 bases from V and 7 bases from J, with 2 bases between. CDR1 and CDR2 (germline): SQVTM, ANQGSEA.

This chain joins TRBV5-1 and TRBJ2-2; D may be TRBD1 (5 bases). In germline, CDR1 is SGHRS, CDR2 YFSETQ. V was clipped by 5 bases and J by 0 bases, with 5 bases between them. The CDR3 length is 13 residues. Written as DNA, the CDR3 is TGCGCCAGCAGGGACACGAACACCGGGGAGCTGTTTTTT. It is translated as CASRDTNTGELFF. Complete variable domain (other parts from reference TRBV5-1 and TRBJ2-2): KAGVTQTPRYLIKTRGQQVTLSCSPISGHRSVSWYQQTPGQGLQFLFEYFSETQRNKGNFPGRFSGRQFSNSRSEMNVSTLELGDSALYLCASRDTNTGELFFGEGSRLTVL.

V is TRBV4-2 and J is TRBJ2-2; D perhaps matches TRBD2 (7 bases). The CDR3 covers 16 residues. With 2 bases removed from V and 7 bases from J, the gap between germline ends came to 17 bases. Germline CDR1 reads LGHNA; CDR2 reads YNFKEQ. CDR3 residues: CASSQYLGGQGGELFF. CDR3 DNA sequence: TGTGCCAGCAGCCAATACCTCGGGGGGCAGGGCGGGGAGCTGTTTTTT.

The chain recombines TRBV5-4 with TRBJ1-2; no clear D gene. Germline V gene data show CDR1 as SGHNT and CDR2 as YYREEE (reference sequence). This CDR3 comprises 15 residues. V was pared by 5 bases and J by 8 bases, with 22 bases between. The CDR3 bases are TGTGCCAGCAGACTCGAAGGTCGTCAACGGGGAGGCTACACCTTC. It codes for CASRLEGRQRGGYTF.

The rearrangement links TRBV5-1 to TRBJ2-2; no firm D call. Per the germline V gene, CDR1 is SGHRS and CDR2 is YFSETQ. V was clipped by 0 bases and J by 1 base, with 10 bases between them. There are 16 residues in the CDR3. CDR3 in DNA: TGCGCCAGCAGCTTGGTCGGTGGAGTGAACACCGGGGAGCTGTTTTTT. Translated, it gives CASSLVGGVNTGELFF.

With regard to this clone: Within the sample, other DNA sequences also encode this same CDR3. The rearrangement uses TRBV6-4 and TRBJ1-1; D is unresolved. The CDR3 runs to 14 residues. Germline lookup yields CDR1 MRHNA and CDR2 SNTAGT. Trimming took 4 bases from V and 1 from J, leaving 10 bases between them. The CDR3 region has the DNA TGTGCCAGCAGTGCAAGTCCCGGGAACACTGAAGCTTTCTTT. It translates to CASSASPGNTEAFF.

This clone has more than one count but fewer than ten. The J gene is TRBJ2-1, the V gene TRBV18; TRBD2 matches 11 bases. Germline CDR1 is KGHSH and CDR2 is LQKENI. Germline trimming cut 5 bases from V and 3 bases from J; bases unmatched to any gene: 3. The CDR3 contains 15 residues. In DNA form, the CDR3 reads TGTGCCAGCTCATCCGGGACTAGCGGCTACAATGAGCAGTTCTTC. Translation gives CASSSGTSGYNEQFF. Full variable domain (rest looked up from reference TRBV18 and TRBJ2-1): NAGVMQNPRHLVRRRGQEARLRCSPMKGHSHVYWYRQLPEEGLKFMVYLQKENIIDESGMPKERFSAEFPKEGPSILRIQQVVRGDSAAYFCASSSGTSGYNEQFFGPGTRLTVL.

There are a few counts of this clone. CDR3 sequence reads: CASSRLGGGGGTDTQYF. CDR3 bases: TGCGCCAGCAGCCGCCTTGGTGGGGGTGGGGGCACAGATACGCAGTATTTT. The J gene is TRBJ2-3, the V gene TRBV4-1; the D gene could be TRBD1 or TRBD2 (5 bases each). V was trimmed by 4 bases and J by 1 base, leaving 18 bases between them. CDR3 length equals 17 residues. Germline loops: CDR1 MGHRA, CDR2 YSYEKL.